In this sample, the clone carrying this TCR beta chain turned up a few times. The antigen remains undetermined. These data are taken from a study of OX40 agonist ivuxolimab in advanced cancers. Study results and limitations: More expanded clones were seen, on average, in CD8+ T cells than in CD4+.

This table comes from immunoSEQ multiplex PCR, and its TCRdb copy is limited to in-frame clones, with some not included. The table includes 65,000 to 95,000 clones, about 83% detected once. CDR1 and CDR2 from the germline V gene are SEHNR and FQNEAQ (reference sequence). After removal of 5 bases from V and 3 bases from J, the junction contained 1 base not matched to a gene. This CDR3 spans 12 amino acids. The sequence came from an adult with an advanced solid tumor such as melanoma, head and neck, liver or kidney cancer. This specimen was CD4+ or CD8+ T cells sorted from blood, taken in a trial of the OX40 agonist ivuxolimab. The rearrangement joins TRBV7-9 to TRBJ2-7; 7 bases agree with TRBD2. CDR3 nucleotide sequence: TGTGCCAGCAGCACTAGCGTCTACGAGCAGTACTTC. This sequence encodes CASSTSVYEQYF. The whole variable domain, remainder taken from reference TRBV7-9 and TRBJ2-7, is DTGVSQNPRHKITKRGQNVTFRCDPISEHNRLYWYRQTLGQGPEFLTYFQNEAQLEKSRLLSDRFSAERPKGSFSTLEIQRTEQGDSAMYLCASSTSVYEQYFGPGTRLTVT.